A selection of T cell receptor beta chains follows, all from one sample in a study of blood T cell repertoires in COVID-19. The table came from immunoSEQ multiplex PCR; TCRdb's copy has only in-frame clones and leaves some out. The sample yields roughly 230,000 clones, 70% to 90% seen once. The specimen sequenced was peripheral blood. These receptors all come from a man aged 50-59 years with COVID-19, enrolled during active disease. CDR3s include the opening cysteine and the closing phenylalanine or tryptophan. The order of the fields is V gene, clone size, J gene, D gene, CDR3 DNA, CDR3 protein. D genes are given only for firm matches. Expanded clones are given a class, and other clones once, few, many or no size at all.

v_call: TRBV30
clone_size: NA
j_call: TRBJ1-2
d_call: NA
cdr3_nt: TGTGCCTGGAGTCCACAAAGGGGTTCCTATGGCTACACCTTC
cdr3_aa: CAWSPQRGSYGYTF

v_call: TRBV7-2
clone_size: once
j_call: TRBJ2-1
d_call: NA
cdr3_nt: TGTGCCAGCAGCTGGGAGGTAAGCAGCCAGTTCTTC
cdr3_aa: CASSWEVSSQFF

v_call: TRBV5-4
clone_size: NA
j_call: TRBJ2-2
d_call: TRBD1
cdr3_nt: TGTGCCAGCAGCACTCCGGGACAGGGGACCACCGGGGAGCTGTTTTTT
cdr3_aa: CASSTPGQGTTGELFF

v_call: TRBV18
clone_size: few
j_call: TRBJ1-4
d_call: NA
cdr3_nt: TGTGCCAGCTCACCACGACAGCAAGCGAATGAAAAACTGTTTTTT
cdr3_aa: CASSPRQQANEKLFF

v_call: TRBV19
clone_size: NA
j_call: TRBJ2-3
d_call: NA
cdr3_nt: TGTGCCAGTAGTCTGTCGCGGGTCACAGATACGCAGTATTTT
cdr3_aa: CASSLSRVTDTQYF

v_call: TRBV6-5
clone_size: NA
j_call: TRBJ1-5
d_call: NA
cdr3_nt: TGTGCCAGCACACACCGACAGTTCAATCAGCCCCAGCATTTT
cdr3_aa: CASTHRQFNQPQHF

v_call: TRBV23-1
clone_size: NA
j_call: TRBJ1-5
d_call: NA
cdr3_nt: TGCGCCCCCAGAACACAGGGAAATCAGCCCCAGCATTTT
cdr3_aa: CAPRTQGNQPQHF

v_call: TRBV28
clone_size: NA
j_call: TRBJ2-2
d_call: TRBD1
cdr3_nt: TGTGCCAGCAGTTTACTACCCGGGACAGGGACCGGGGAGCTGTTTTTT
cdr3_aa: CASSLLPGTGTGELFF

v_call: TRBV5-1
clone_size: NA
j_call: TRBJ2-5
d_call: NA
cdr3_nt: TGCGCCAGCAGAACTTCGGCGGGGCAGACCCAGTACTTC
cdr3_aa: CASRTSAGQTQYF

v_call: TRBV6-6
clone_size: NA
j_call: TRBJ1-2
d_call: NA
cdr3_nt: TGTGCCAGCAGTTTGGAGGGGACGTCCGTCGGCTACACCTTC
cdr3_aa: CASSLEGTSVGYTF

v_call: TRBV20-1
clone_size: NA
j_call: TRBJ1-1
d_call: NA
cdr3_nt: TGCAGTGCTAGTGTCGGGGGTCCGCGAACTGAAGCTTTCTTT
cdr3_aa: CSASVGGPRTEAFF

v_call: TRBV6-5
clone_size: NA
j_call: TRBJ2-4
d_call: NA
cdr3_nt: TGTGCCAGCAGAAACCAGCAGGGGCCCAAAAACATTCAGTACTTC
cdr3_aa: CASRNQQGPKNIQYF

v_call: TRBV6-2/TRBV6-3
clone_size: NA
j_call: TRBJ2-2
d_call: TRBD2
cdr3_nt: TGTGCCAGCAGTTATCCTCTAGCGGGGGTCGAAACCGGGGAGCTGTTTTTT
cdr3_aa: CASSYPLAGVETGELFF

v_call: TRBV27
clone_size: NA
j_call: TRBJ1-4
d_call: NA
cdr3_nt: TGTGCCAGCAGTTTTGCGGTTTCGGGCAGGGGAATTGAAAAACTGTTTTTT
cdr3_aa: CASSFAVSGRGIEKLFF

v_call: TRBV7-9
clone_size: NA
j_call: TRBJ2-1
d_call: NA
cdr3_nt: TGTGCCAGCAGCTTAGGACAGTACAATGAGCAGTTCTTC
cdr3_aa: CASSLGQYNEQFF

v_call: TRBV27
clone_size: NA
j_call: TRBJ2-7
d_call: NA
cdr3_nt: TGTGCCAGCAGTTTGGCTGAGGGTAGGGCTGCGTTCGAGCAGTACTTC
cdr3_aa: CASSLAEGRAAFEQYF

v_call: TRBV5-6
clone_size: NA
j_call: TRBJ1-5
d_call: TRBD1
cdr3_nt: TGTGCCAGCAGCTTGGACAGGGGGTTTGGCAATCAGCCCCAGCATTTT
cdr3_aa: CASSLDRGFGNQPQHF

v_call: TRBV7-6
clone_size: NA
j_call: TRBJ1-4
d_call: NA
cdr3_nt: TGTGCCAGCAGCTTAGGTTTGAGGACAACTAATGAAAAACTGTTTTTT
cdr3_aa: CASSLGLRTTNEKLFF

v_call: TRBV5-4
clone_size: NA
j_call: TRBJ2-1
d_call: NA
cdr3_nt: TGTGCCAGCGGTTCATTGGGGGGCGGGAGATACGAGCAGTTCTTC
cdr3_aa: CASGSLGGGRYEQFF

v_call: TRBV10-2
clone_size: once
j_call: TRBJ1-1
d_call: NA
cdr3_nt: TGCGCCAGCAGGAGAGGGTCAACGAACACTGAAGCTTTCTTT
cdr3_aa: CASRRGSTNTEAFF

v_call: TRBV3-1/TRBV3-2
clone_size: NA
j_call: TRBJ2-5
d_call: TRBD1
cdr3_nt: TGTGCCAGCAGTCGCGTTTTGGGACAGGGGCAAGAGACCCAGTACTTC
cdr3_aa: CASSRVLGQGQETQYF

v_call: TRBV11-1
clone_size: NA
j_call: TRBJ2-7
d_call: NA
cdr3_nt: TGTGCCAGCAGCATCTTGGACAGCGGCCCCTACGAGCAGTACTTC
cdr3_aa: CASSILDSGPYEQYF

v_call: TRBV7-2
clone_size: few
j_call: TRBJ1-1
d_call: NA
cdr3_nt: TGTGCCAGCAGCTTACAGGGAAAGGGAACTGAAGCTTTCTTT
cdr3_aa: CASSLQGKGTEAFF

v_call: TRBV19
clone_size: NA
j_call: TRBJ2-1
d_call: TRBD2
cdr3_nt: TGTGGCGCGGGGGGGCGAAATGAGCAGTTCTTC
cdr3_aa: CGAGGRNEQFF

v_call: TRBV7-9
clone_size: NA
j_call: TRBJ2-1
d_call: TRBD2
cdr3_nt: TGTGCCAGCAGGCGGGGGGCAGGCTCCTACAATGAGCAGTTCTTC
cdr3_aa: CASRRGAGSYNEQFF

v_call: TRBV27
clone_size: NA
j_call: TRBJ1-3
d_call: TRBD1
cdr3_nt: TGTGCCTCCAGGGGGTTCAGTGAGGCTAACACCATATATTTT
cdr3_aa: CASRGFSEANTIYF

v_call: TRBV11-2
clone_size: NA
j_call: TRBJ2-7
d_call: TRBD1
cdr3_nt: TGTGCCAGCAGCCATGGCCCTGACAGGGGCTACGAGCAGTACTTC
cdr3_aa: CASSHGPDRGYEQYF

v_call: TRBV11-2
clone_size: NA
j_call: TRBJ2-5
d_call: TRBD2
cdr3_nt: TGTGCCAGCAGCTTAGGACTAGCGGGGCGGTGGGAGACCCAGTACTTC
cdr3_aa: CASSLGLAGRWETQYF

v_call: TRBV27
clone_size: NA
j_call: TRBJ1-1
d_call: NA
cdr3_nt: TGTGCCAGCAGTCCCCGCAGGGACCGACAGGAGGCTTTCTTT
cdr3_aa: CASSPRRDRQEAFF

v_call: TRBV7-8
clone_size: NA
j_call: TRBJ2-1
d_call: TRBD2
cdr3_nt: TGTGCCAGCAGCTCGTTCCCGACTAGCGGGAGGGACAATGAGCAGTTCTTC
cdr3_aa: CASSSFPTSGRDNEQFF

v_call: TRBV3-1/TRBV3-2
clone_size: NA
j_call: TRBJ1-2
d_call: TRBD1
cdr3_nt: TGTGCCAGCAGCCCCACCGACAGGGGGCTGAATGGCTACACCTTC
cdr3_aa: CASSPTDRGLNGYTF

v_call: TRBV6-5
clone_size: NA
j_call: TRBJ2-1
d_call: NA
cdr3_nt: TGTGCCAGCAGTTACTCGATCTTGGCCCAGGGTGAGCAGTTCTTC
cdr3_aa: CASSYSILAQGEQFF

v_call: TRBV6-1
clone_size: NA
j_call: TRBJ1-5
d_call: TRBD1
cdr3_nt: TGTGCCAGCAGTGAGGCAGGGGGGCGCAATCAGCCCCAGCATTTT
cdr3_aa: CASSEAGGRNQPQHF

v_call: TRBV27
clone_size: NA
j_call: TRBJ1-5
d_call: NA
cdr3_nt: TGTGCCAGCAGTCCTACCGATCAGCCCCAGCATTTT
cdr3_aa: CASSPTDQPQHF

v_call: TRBV7-8
clone_size: NA
j_call: TRBJ2-1
d_call: TRBD2
cdr3_nt: TGTGCCAGCAGCTTAGCGCCGGGGGGTCCCTACAATGAGCAGTTCTTC
cdr3_aa: CASSLAPGGPYNEQFF

v_call: TRBV7-9
clone_size: NA
j_call: TRBJ1-2
d_call: NA
cdr3_nt: TGTGCCAGCAGCGCTAGAGGGACATTCGAAGGCTACACCTTC
cdr3_aa: CASSARGTFEGYTF

v_call: TRBV4-1
clone_size: NA
j_call: TRBJ2-7
d_call: NA
cdr3_nt: TGCGCCAGCAGCCTGGGACTTGCCTACGAGCAGTACTTC
cdr3_aa: CASSLGLAYEQYF

v_call: TRBV5-1
clone_size: NA
j_call: TRBJ2-1
d_call: NA
cdr3_nt: TGCGCCAGCAGCTTGTTAACTTCCGGGGGAGAGCAGTTCTTC
cdr3_aa: CASSLLTSGGEQFF

v_call: TRBV5-4
clone_size: NA
j_call: TRBJ1-2
d_call: TRBD1
cdr3_nt: TGTGCCAGCAGCTTGGTTCAGGGGGATGAGGGCTACACCTTC
cdr3_aa: CASSLVQGDEGYTF

v_call: TRBV11-3
clone_size: NA
j_call: TRBJ1-5
d_call: NA
cdr3_nt: TGTGCCAGCAGCCTGGGACATAGCAATCAGCCCCAGCATTTT
cdr3_aa: CASSLGHSNQPQHF

v_call: TRBV5-4
clone_size: NA
j_call: TRBJ1-2
d_call: NA
cdr3_nt: TGTGCCAGCAGCGTACAGGGTTATGGCTACACCTTC
cdr3_aa: CASSVQGYGYTF

v_call: TRBV5-5
clone_size: NA
j_call: TRBJ2-7
d_call: NA
cdr3_nt: TGTGCCAGCTCCATCGGGGTTCGGGAGCAGTACTTC
cdr3_aa: CASSIGVREQYF